These 7 T cell receptor beta chains originate from one sample sequenced in a study of STAT3 mutations in large granular lymphocyte leukemia. TCRdb keeps only in-frame clones here, not all; method: immunoSEQ multiplex PCR. Here the sample spans 2,500 to 3,500 clones, about two thirds being singletons. Findings and limits, study-wide: Every T-LGLL patient had at least one immunodominant TCRbeta clonotype.

Antigen specificity for these receptors is unknown. The sequencing input was peripheral blood mononuclear cells. All receptors come from a woman in her thirties or forties with T-cell large granular lymphocyte leukemia. Some clones in this sample may be carry-over from other donors' samples.

This rearrangement joins TRBV15 to TRBJ1-1, with 8 bases aligning to TRBD1. Unmatched junction bases numbered 6, after V lost 1 base and J lost 2 bases. This CDR3 is 16 amino acids long. Germline-derived CDR1 and CDR2 are LNHNV and YYDKDF (reference sequence). CDR3 amino acids: CATSRAPRGLNTEAFF. CDR3 DNA: TGTGCCACCAGCAGAGCCCCCAGGGGGCTTAACACTGAAGCTTTCTTT.

The rearrangement joins TRBV27 to TRBJ2-7; 13 bases map to TRBD2. V shed 2 bases, J shed 7 bases, and the junction held 5 bases outside the gene matches. Germline V gene data show CDR1 as MNHEY and CDR2 as SMNVEV (reference sequence). The CDR3 is 15 amino acids. As DNA, the CDR3 is TGTGCCAGCAGTTTAAGACTAGCGGGAGGCGGGGAGCAGTACTTC. It is translated as CASSLRLAGGGEQYF.

The chain joins TRBV13 to TRBJ1-3; perhaps TRBD1 as D (5 bases). There are 15 residues in the CDR3. The V end lost 2 bases, the J end lost 2 bases, and 10 bases lay between the germline ends. The germline V gene encodes CDR1 PRHDT and CDR2 FYEKMQ (reference sequence). The CDR3 nucleotides are TGTGCCAGCAGCTTACAAAGGGGACCTGGAAACACCATATATTTT. Encoded protein: CASSLQRGPGNTIYF.

This chain joins TRBV6-6 and TRBJ1-5; tentative D call: TRBD1 (5 bases). The CDR3 runs to 13 residues. V lost 4 bases to trimming and J lost 5 bases, with 9 bases between them. In germline, CDR1 is MNHNY, CDR2 SVGAGI (reference sequence). The CDR3 DNA sequence: TGTGCCAGCAGTTCGGCAGGGTATCAGCCCCAGCATTTT. As protein: CASSSAGYQPQHF.

The gene calls are TRBV30 and TRBJ1-2; 10 bases fit TRBD1. The CDR3 consists of 17 residues. Germline CDR1 GTSNPN, CDR2 SVGIG (reference sequence). V lost 5 bases to trimming and J lost 2 bases; unmatched junction nucleotides: 14. The CDR3 coding sequence is TGTGCCTGGGACCTTTGGGGGACAGGGGTCACCAACTATGGCTACACCTTC. Translation: CAWDLWGTGVTNYGYTF.

This rearrangement joins TRBV7-9 to TRBJ2-7, with TRBD1 as a possible D gene (6 bases). V was trimmed by 0 bases and J by 7 bases, leaving 16 bases between them. The germline V gene has CDR1 SEHNR and CDR2 FQNEAQ (reference sequence). The CDR3 totals 15 residues. Written as DNA, the CDR3 is TGTGCCAGCAGCTTAGCGGTCAGACGAGGGGGTGAGCAGTACTTC. Amino acids: CASSLAVRRGGEQYF.

The chain employs TRBV29-1 and TRBJ2-1; 10 bases align to TRBD1. The V and J ends lost 7 bases and 7 bases, in that order; junction bases with no gene match: 4. The germline V gene has CDR1 SQVTM and CDR2 ANQGSEA. The CDR3 is 12 amino acids. This chain's CDR3 is CSAGQGMNEQFF. The CDR3 nucleotides read TGCAGCGCGGGACAGGGGATGAATGAGCAGTTCTTC.